This T cell receptor (beta chain) was profiled in a study of CD8 T cells in ankylosing spondylitis. Study-wide results and limits: Made up of roughly 8 highly homologous variants, a TCR beta motif appeared characteristic of ankylosing spondylitis blood.

The TCR beta libraries were generated through quantitative 5'-RACE incorporating molecular barcodes. MiXCR was run by TCRdb on the 5' RACE reads, yielding one entry per CDR3 protein. The profile shows some 240,000 distinct CDR3 sequences, about 7.3% of them singletons. This clonotype showed up just once. Its specificity is unknown. This TCR derives from a male donor with ankylosing spondylitis. Sequenced sample: blood, either unsorted or a sorted T cell fraction (not recorded which).

CDR3 in DNA: TGTGCCAGCAGCGTATCTTGGGGCTACGAGCAGTACTTC. This sequence encodes CASSVSWGYEQYF. V is TRBV9 and J is TRBJ2-7; D call uncertain. Germline-derived CDR1 and CDR2 are SGDLS and YYNGEE. V dropped 1 base and J dropped 3 bases, with 8 bases sitting between them. The CDR3 sequence is 13 residues long.